This T cell receptor (beta chain) was identified during a study of post-analysis software for immune sequencing data. Study information: Relapsing-remitting, secondary progressive and progressive-relapsing forms of multiple sclerosis all featured among disease courses.

Per the germline V gene, CDR1 is MNHEY and CDR2 is SVGEGT. This CDR3 contains 15 residues. In this sample, this clonotype turned up a few times. Antigen specificity is unknown. Study-wide points: In patients, five or six TRBV segments were more frequent than in controls, with TRBV5-6, TRBV5-1 and TRBV20-1 among them. Samples made in the same batch grouped tightly together by F measure. Significantly lower normalized Chao1 diversity was found in patients with multiple sclerosis relative to controls.

The TCR beta cDNA libraries carried unique molecular identifiers. The authors obtained roughly 500,000 cDNA molecules from approximately 0.95 to 9.8 million T cells. MiXCR was run by TCRdb on the PCR reads, yielding one entry per CDR3 protein. The sample records roughly 670,000 distinct CDR3 sequences, approximately 59% being singletons. This chain uses TRBV6-2 or TRBV6-3 with TRBJ2-5; TRBD1 aligns across 7 bases. The last part of the DNA fits TRBJ2-7 better; the J call may be wrong. Sequenced sample: blood. The clonotype comes from a girl aged 2 to 9 with multiple sclerosis. The CDR3 reads CASSYTFEQGHEQYF. CDR3 DNA: TGTGCCAGCAGTTACACGTTCGAACAGGGGCACGAGCAGTACTTC.